This passage covers 19 T cell receptor beta chains from one sample sequenced in a study of beta chain features in type 1 diabetes. What was sequenced were expressed TCRB transcripts, since all of the isolated RNA had been reverse transcribed. TCRdb's table, derived via immunoSEQ multiplex PCR, lists solely in-frame clones and lacks some. The sample lists nearly 350,000 clones, around 9% occurring once. Study-level findings and limits: Among patients with Type 1 diabetes, TCRB CDR3s were moderately but significantly shorter in every one of the four CD4+ subsets.

No antigen has been identified for these receptors. The sample taken for sequencing was central memory CD4+ T cells from blood. The receptors shown here come from a man under 40 with type 1 diabetes.

In its sample, this clone was seen a few times. The genes are TRBV25-1 and TRBJ1-2; the D gene is possibly TRBD1 (6 bases). The CDR3 length is 16 residues. The germline gives CDR1 MGHDK, CDR2 SYGVNS. Trimming took off 3 bases at V and 1 base at J, with 15 bases between the two ends. CDR3 coding DNA: TGTGCCAGCAGTGACCCTCTGGGGGCAAATAACTATGGCTACACCTTC. This sequence encodes CASSDPLGANNYGYTF.

V gene TRBV4-3 combines with J gene TRBJ2-5; possibly TRBD1 or TRBD2 for D (7 bases each). The CDR3 has 15 residues. Per germline, CDR1 LGHNA and CDR2 YSLEER. V was clipped by 1 base and J by 8 bases, with 17 bases between them. In DNA form, the CDR3 reads TGCGCCAGCAGCCAAGCACTCCCAGGGGGGGAAACCCAGTACTTC. It specifies CASSQALPGGETQYF.

The chain recombines TRBV6-6 with TRBJ2-7, with TRBD1 as a possible D gene (6 bases). This CDR3 contains 15 residues. Per germline, CDR1 MNHNY and CDR2 SVGAGI (reference sequence). Deletions cut 2 bases from V and 2 bases from J, with 13 bases between. The CDR3 sequence: CASSYTRGTTYEQYF. CDR3 sequence (DNA): TGTGCCAGCAGTTACACCAGGGGCACTACCTACGAGCAGTACTTC.

The rearrangement joins TRBV5-4 to TRBJ2-3; 11 bases fit TRBD2. CDR1 and CDR2 from the germline V gene are SGHNT and YYREEE (reference sequence). V was clipped by 4 bases and J by 3 bases; unmatched bases: 7. The CDR3 extends over 16 amino acids. The CDR3 spells CASSGEGLAETDTQYF. The CDR3, as DNA: TGTGCCAGCAGCGGTGAGGGACTAGCGGAAACAGATACGCAGTATTTT.

The J gene is TRBJ1-3, the V gene TRBV6-6, with D tentatively TRBD1 (6 bases). CDR3 size: 15 residues. The V end lost 5 bases, the J end lost 1 base, and 12 bases lay between the germline ends. CDR1 is MNHNY, CDR2 SVGAGI, per germline (reference sequence). CDR3 DNA sequence: TGTGCCAGCAGTGACGGACAGAGGTCTGGAAACACCATATATTTT. It specifies CASSDGQRSGNTIYF.

In its sample, this clone was seen a few times. The V call is TRBV4-1, the J call TRBJ2-7; 11 nucleotides align to TRBD1. Germline values: CDR1 MGHRA, CDR2 YSYEKL. This CDR3 is 14 amino acids long. Losses at the gene ends were 2 bases for V and 8 bases for J; bases not matched to a gene: 5. CDR3 nucleotides: TGCGCCAGCAGCCAACGGACAGGGGGCGGGAAGCAGTACTTC. It specifies CASSQRTGGGKQYF.

CDR3 region: CASGGLQETQYF. In DNA form, the CDR3 reads TGTGCCAGCGGGGGACTTCAAGAGACCCAGTACTTC. V and J are TRBV9 and TRBJ2-5; the D gene is possibly TRBD2 (6 bases). This CDR3 is 12 amino acids long. Trimming removed 7 bases from V and 2 bases from J, with 9 bases in between. Germline values: CDR1 SGDLS, CDR2 YYNGEE.

The genes are TRBV5-5 and TRBJ2-1; 10 nucleotides line up with TRBD2. V shed 0 bases, J shed 8 bases, and the junction held 5 bases outside the gene matches. This CDR3 region has 15 residues. Germline V gene data show CDR1 as SGHKS and CDR2 as YYEKEE (reference sequence). For the CDR3, the DNA is TGTGCCAGCAGCTTGGATTCTAGCGGGGGTCATGAGCAGTTCTTC. Encoded protein: CASSLDSSGGHEQFF.

The J gene is TRBJ2-7, the V gene TRBV10-3, with 11 nucleotides matching TRBD1. The germline V gene encodes CDR1 ENHRY and CDR2 SYGVKD. The length of the CDR3 is 16 residues. V shed 1 base and J 7 bases; nucleotides not matched to a gene: 9. The CDR3 region has the DNA TGTGCCATCAGTGAGTGGGGGACAGGGGGTTCCCTTGAGCAGTACTTC. Translated, it gives CAISEWGTGGSLEQYF.

This clone was detected only once. The rearrangement joins TRBV27 to TRBJ2-2, with TRBD2 identical over 12 bases. This CDR3 comprises 16 residues. Losses at the gene ends were 2 bases for V and 5 bases for J; bases not matched to a gene: 3. The V gene's germline CDR1 is MNHEY and CDR2 SMNVEV (reference sequence). DNA of the CDR3: TGTGCCAGCAGTTTAAAAGGACTAGCGGGAACCGGGGAGCTGTTTTTT. As protein: CASSLKGLAGTGELFF.

The V call is TRBV5-1, the J call TRBJ2-3; a weak D match, TRBD1 (6 bases). V lost 6 bases and J lost 2, with 16 bases in between. CDR3 length: 15 amino acids. Germline values: CDR1 SGHRS, CDR2 YFSETQ. The CDR3 DNA follows: TGCGCCAGCAATGATATTACAGGGTACACAGATACGCAGTATTTT. Protein sequence: CASNDITGYTDTQYF.

The table lists this clone with a few counts. This chain connects TRBV5-1 to TRBJ2-1; 13 nucleotides match TRBD2. J was trimmed by 0 bases and V by 2 bases; bases with no gene match: 11. Germline values: CDR1 SGHRS, CDR2 YFSETQ. The CDR3 runs to 20 residues. DNA of the CDR3: TGCGCCAGCAGCTTCCGACTAGCGGGGGGCAAGATGAGCTCCTACAATGAGCAGTTCTTC. It encodes CASSFRLAGGKMSSYNEQFF.

The chain employs TRBV2 and TRBJ1-4, with 8 bases matching TRBD1. J lost 8 bases, V lost 6 bases, and 8 bases had no gene match. There are 14 residues in the CDR3. In germline, CDR1 is SNHLY, CDR2 FYNNEI. CDR3 sequence: CASRDPQGVEKLFF. As DNA, the CDR3 is TGTGCCAGCAGAGATCCACAGGGGGTCGAAAAACTGTTTTTT.

This clone was counted a few times. The chain is built from TRBV28 and TRBJ1-1; 10 nucleotides agree with TRBD1. The germline V gene encodes CDR1 MDHEN and CDR2 SYDVKM. V lost 5 bases, J lost 8 bases, and 8 bases stayed unmatched. This CDR3 is built from 14 residues. The CDR3 DNA follows: TGTGCCAGCAGTCCTGGGACAGGGGCGCGGGAAGCTTTCTTT. Translating gives CASSPGTGAREAFF.

The V call is TRBV9, the J call TRBJ1-1, with D possibly matching TRBD1 (5 bases). Germline V gene sequence: CDR1 SGDLS, CDR2 YYNGEE. V lost 3 bases and J lost 6, with 15 bases in between. The CDR3 runs 14 residues. CDR3 DNA sequence: TGTGCCAGCAGCGCCGGGACGGCTATGGCTGAAGCTTTCTTT. It specifies CASSAGTAMAEAFF.

CDR3 region: CSVEEQGRSSYEQYF. Here the CDR3 DNA reads TGCAGCGTTGAAGAACAGGGGCGAAGCTCCTACGAGCAGTACTTC. The chain joins TRBV29-1 to TRBJ2-7, with TRBD1 matching 7 bases. The V segment lost 0 bases and the J segment 0 bases; nucleotides outside the gene matches: 5. Germline-derived CDR1 and CDR2 are SQVTM and ANQGSEA. CDR3 length equals 15 residues.

At least ten counts were recorded for this clone. J is TRBJ1-5 and V is TRBV21-1. TRBV21-1 corresponds to a pseudogene. CDR3 length: 14 residues. The CDR3 region is CASSKARGNQPQHF. The CDR3 nucleotides read TGTGCCAGCAGCAAAGCGCGGGGGAATCAGCCCCAGCATTTT.

This clone was observed many times. The chain combines TRBV2 with TRBJ2-6; 8 bases line up with TRBD1. Germline V gene sequence: CDR1 SNHLY, CDR2 FYNNEI. This CDR3 comprises 16 residues. With V trimmed by 9 bases and J by 1 base, 8 bases remained unmatched. This CDR3 is CASSAGGSSGANVLTF. CDR3 nucleotides: TGTGCCAGTTCCGCAGGGGGCAGTTCTGGGGCCAACGTCCTGACTTTC.

The gene calls are TRBV25-1 and TRBJ1-5; D call uncertain. Germline lookup yields CDR1 MGHDK and CDR2 SYGVNS. Trimming left V 4 bases short and J 11 bases short, with 24 bases between. The CDR3 length is 16 residues. The CDR3 loop is CASSARQGLGFEAQHF. CDR3 bases: TGTGCCAGCAGTGCAAGGCAAGGCCTGGGGTTTGAGGCCCAGCATTTT.